The TCR beta chain described here comes from a study of T cells in women clearing cervical HPV infection. Study information: Controls' single incident HPV16 infection cleared within 12 months without precancer.

Clones were sequenced by immunoSEQ multiplex PCR, and TCRdb holds only the in-frame ones, with some missing. The sample's table shows fewer than 50,000 clones. Study findings and constraints: Cases carried less TRBV6-7 than controls: 0.11% versus 0.16%.

The CDR3 loop spans 15 amino acids. Germline V lookup: CDR1 SNHLY, CDR2 FYNNEI. With 4 bases removed from V and 0 bases from J, the gap between germline ends came to 10 bases. Worth noting for this clone: Its cognate antigen is unknown. The observed sequence ends 3 residues before the CDR3 terminus, with the missing tail filled in from the germline J gene.

The source of this sequence is a woman aged 18 to 75 with a cervical HPV16 infection that either progressed to CIN3+ or cleared (not recorded which). The rearrangement uses TRBV2 and TRBJ2-1; D call uncertain. Material for sequencing was blood buffy coat. CDR3 loop: CASSASHSSYNEQFF. The CDR3 bases that were read are TGTGCCAGCAGTGCCAGTCACAGCTCCTACAATGAG.